This T cell receptor beta chain was identified during a study of CD4 T cells in relation to SARS-CoV-2 and coronaviruses. At the level of the study: ViraFEST: approximately eleven-day antigen culture of PBMCs, then TCR beta CDR3 sequencing. The negative reference was HIV-1 Nef peptide pool or peptide-free culture.

The CDR3 totals 15 residues. Germline-derived CDR1 and CDR2 are SNHLY and FYNNEI. Trimming removed 2 bases from V and 4 bases from J; junction bases left unmatched: 3. Study outcomes and limitations: In around 67% of donors, memory CD4+ clonotypes crossrecognized SARS-CoV-2 and at least one common cold coronavirus spike.

The method was immunoSEQ multiplex PCR; TCRdb's version includes in-frame clones alone and lacks a portion of them. Of under 15,000 clones detected, more than 55% appear once; the ten largest clones hold more than 6.5%. Regarding this clone: What it recognizes is unknown.

CD4+ T cells from unexposed donors were obtained before the COVID-19 pandemic (2011-2018). CD4+ T cells were isolated from the cells after about nine days of culture. Testing used SARS-CoV-2 S/N and four cold-coronavirus spikes on unexposed-donor CD4+ T cells, cells permitting. J is TRBJ2-1 and V is TRBV2; 9 bases agree with TRBD2. The receptor comes from a human donor in good health. The specimen sequenced was CD4+ T cells from PBMCs, cultured in vitro. Here the CDR3 DNA reads TGTGCCAGCAGTGAACCTAGCGGGGCATACAATGAGCAGTTCTTC. Translating it yields CASSEPSGAYNEQFF. The whole variable domain, remainder taken from reference TRBV2 and TRBJ2-1, is EPEVTQTPSHQVTQMGQEVILRCVPISNHLYFYWYRQILGQKVEFLVSFYNNEISEKSEIFDDQFSVERPDGSNFTLKIRSTKLEDSAMYFCASSEPSGAYNEQFFGPGTRLTVL.